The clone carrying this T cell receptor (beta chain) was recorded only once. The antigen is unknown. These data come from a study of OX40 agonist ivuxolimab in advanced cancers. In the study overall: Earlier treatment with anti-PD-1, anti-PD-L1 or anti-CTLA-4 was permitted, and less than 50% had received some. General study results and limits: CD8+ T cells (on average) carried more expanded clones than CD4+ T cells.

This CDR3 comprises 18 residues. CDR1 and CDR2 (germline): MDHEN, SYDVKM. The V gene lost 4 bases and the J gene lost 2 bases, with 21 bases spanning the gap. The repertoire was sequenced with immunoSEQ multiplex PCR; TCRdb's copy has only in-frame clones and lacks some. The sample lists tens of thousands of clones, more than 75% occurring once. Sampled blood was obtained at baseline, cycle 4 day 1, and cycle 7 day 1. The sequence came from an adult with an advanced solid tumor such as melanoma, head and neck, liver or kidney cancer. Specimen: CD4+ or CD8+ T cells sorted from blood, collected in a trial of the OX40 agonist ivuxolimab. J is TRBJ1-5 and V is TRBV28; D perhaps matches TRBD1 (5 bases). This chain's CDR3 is CASSYGRARDYGNQPQHF. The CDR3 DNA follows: TGTGCCAGCAGTTATGGCAGGGCGAGGGATTATGGCAATCAGCCCCAGCATTTT. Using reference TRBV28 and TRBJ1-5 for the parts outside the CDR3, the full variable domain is DVKVTQSSRYLVKRTGEKVFLECVQDMDHENMFWYRQDPGLGLRLIYFSYDVKMKEKGDIPEGYSVSREKKERFSLILESASTNQTSMYLCASSYGRARDYGNQPQHFGDGTRLSIL.